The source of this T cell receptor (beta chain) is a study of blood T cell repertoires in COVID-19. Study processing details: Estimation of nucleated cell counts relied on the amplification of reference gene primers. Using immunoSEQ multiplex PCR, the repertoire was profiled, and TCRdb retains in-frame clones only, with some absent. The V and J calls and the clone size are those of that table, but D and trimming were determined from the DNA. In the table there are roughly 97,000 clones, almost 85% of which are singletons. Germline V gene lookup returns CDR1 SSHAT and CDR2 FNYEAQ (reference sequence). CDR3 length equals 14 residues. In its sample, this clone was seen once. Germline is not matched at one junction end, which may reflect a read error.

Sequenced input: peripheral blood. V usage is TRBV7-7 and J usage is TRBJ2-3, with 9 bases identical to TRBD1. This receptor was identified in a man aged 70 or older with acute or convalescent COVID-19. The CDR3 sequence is CASSRGQGSDTQYF. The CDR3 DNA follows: TGTGCTAGCAGCCGAGGACAGGGGTCAGATACGCAGTATTTT.